This TCR beta chain was observed in a study of cytomegalovirus exposure and HLA in healthy donors. Whole-study findings and limits: A missense variant in DCLRE1C was later tied to TCR beta V- and J-gene trimming. An observed cluster of highly shared sequence variants was recorded as a likely sequencing artifact.

It was with 60 Vbeta and 13 Jbeta primers that the PCR ran. Profiled with immunoSEQ multiplex PCR; TCRdb holds only in-frame clones, not every one. The sample includes about 160,000 clones, over 80% of them seen just once. A remark on this clone: Its cognate antigen is unknown.

This CDR3 contains 17 residues. Germline lookup yields CDR1 SGHAT and CDR2 FQNNGV. Between the trimmed V and J ends, which lost 4 bases and 2 bases, there was a span of 21 bases. The sequence came from a woman between 45 and 60 years old in good health and CMV-seropositive. Sequenced sample: PBMCs. The chain employs TRBV11-2 and TRBJ2-7; perhaps TRBD2 as D (6 bases). CDR3 residues: CASSYFRDSSAAYEQYF. CDR3 nucleotides: TGTGCCAGCAGCTATTTTCGGGACTCCTCGGCGGCCTACGAGCAGTACTTC.